This TCR beta chain was captured in a study of blood T cell repertoires in COVID-19. Per germline, CDR1 KGHSH and CDR2 LQKENI. CDR3 size: 15 residues. The V segment lost 2 bases and the J segment 9 bases; nucleotides outside the gene matches: 3. Clones were sequenced by immunoSEQ multiplex PCR, and TCRdb holds only the in-frame ones, with some missing. The sample lists over 200,000 clones, 81% occurring once. The chain has TRBV18 and TRBJ2-1; 14 bases map to TRBD2. The clonotype originates from a man aged 35 to 55 who had recovered from COVID-19. Sequenced input: PBMCs or T cells enriched from blood (not recorded which). In nucleotides, the CDR3 is TGTGCCAGCTCACCAGGGACTAGCGGGAGTAGTGAGCAGTTCTTC. Encoded protein: CASSPGTSGSSEQFF.